This entry lists 10 T cell receptor beta chains sequenced from one sample in a study of T cells in Graves' hyperthyroidism and ophthalmopathy. RNA transcripts yielded amplified TCR beta CDR3 regions. HTBI primers were the set used in a first-round RT-PCR of the TCR CDR3. Using its own MiXCR run on the multiplex PCR reads, TCRdb lists one record per CDR3 protein. The sample consists of approximately 500,000 distinct CDR3 sequences, roughly 46% of them appearing once. Material for sequencing was peripheral blood or thyroid tissue (not recorded which). The receptors stem from a woman under 30 with Graves' hyperthyroidism.

This clonotype was seen a few times. This rearrangement joins TRBV27 to TRBJ2-7; D not resolved. V lost 6 bases and J 5 bases, leaving 11 bases between the germline ends. CDR1 and CDR2 (germline): MNHEY, SMNVEV (reference sequence). CDR3 size: 12 residues. This chain's CDR3 is CASSLNGDEQYF. The CDR3 coding sequence is TGTGCCAGCAGCTTAAACGGAGACGAGCAGTACTTC.

The rearrangement links TRBV5-1 to TRBJ2-7; possible D gene TRBD2, 5 bases. Germline-derived CDR1 and CDR2 are SGHRS and YFSETQ. This CDR3 contains 15 residues. Trimming stripped 4 bases from V and 0 bases from J, with 14 bases between. In nucleotides, the CDR3 is TGCGCCAGCAGCCAAGGGTTAGCGATCTCCTACGAGCAGTACTTC. The encoded protein is CASSQGLAISYEQYF.

This clonotype was seen repeatedly, ten times or more. This CDR3 reads CASSIVGGLGYGYTF. The CDR3 nucleotides read TGTGCCAGTAGTATAGTGGGGGGCTTGGGCTATGGCTACACCTTC. V is TRBV19 and J is TRBJ1-2; TRBD1 might be the D (6 bases). The CDR3 extends over 15 amino acids. Trimming removed 1 base at V and 4 bases at J, with 13 bases between. In germline, CDR1 is LNHDA, CDR2 SQIVND (reference sequence).

This clonotype appeared many times. The chain links TRBV7-9 to TRBJ2-3; D might be TRBD1 or TRBD2, each matching 5 bases. Per germline, CDR1 SEHNR and CDR2 FQNEAQ (reference sequence). Between the trimmed V and J ends, which lost 5 bases and 6 bases, there was a span of 9 bases. CDR3 length: 12 amino acids. CDR3 protein: CASSGTSDTQYF. Written as DNA, the CDR3 is TGTGCCAGCAGCGGGACGTCGGATACGCAGTATTTT.

Comment on this clonotype: Germline and junction disagree at one end, which may indicate a read error. The rearrangement uses TRBV6-4 and TRBJ2-2; either TRBD1 or TRBD2 may supply D (6 bases each). The CDR3 extends over 17 amino acids. CDR1 is MRHNA, CDR2 SNTAGT, per germline. The CDR3 DNA sequence: TGTGCCAGCAGAGGAACTGCGACAGGCGCGAACACCGGGGGGCTGTTTTTT. It is translated as CASRGTATGANTGGLFF.

The CDR3, as DNA: TGCAGCGTCGGAGATCCGACTGAATCCTATGGCTACACCTTC. Its protein product is CSVGDPTESYGYTF. V usage is TRBV29-1 and J usage is TRBJ1-2; no reliable D call. From germline, CDR1 is SQVTM and CDR2 ANQGSEA. The germline V and J ends were trimmed by 6 bases and 4 bases, with 18 bases remaining between them. The CDR3 is made up of 14 amino acids.

The CDR3 DNA is TGTGCCAGCAGTTTAAGCCCACATCGTCCTTATGGCTACACCTTC. Protein: CASSLSPHRPYGYTF. The rearrangement uses TRBV12-3 or TRBV12-4 and TRBJ1-2; D remains ambiguous. The V end lost 2 bases, the J end lost 5 bases, and 15 bases lay between the germline ends. The CDR3 loop spans 15 amino acids.

This rearrangement joins TRBV11-3 to TRBJ2-3; D unclear. V gave up 7 bases and J gave up 2 bases, with 7 bases separating them. There are 12 residues in the CDR3. Per the germline V gene, CDR1 is SGHNT and CDR2 is YENEEA. The CDR3 nucleotides are TGTGCCAGCAACAGAGACACAGATACGCAGTATTTT. The encoded protein is CASNRDTDTQYF.

V gene TRBV7-3 combines with J gene TRBJ2-5; TRBD2 matches at 9 bases. Unmatched junction bases numbered 11, after V lost 4 bases and J lost 5 bases. CDR1 and CDR2 (germline): SGHTA, FQGTGA. This CDR3 has 16 residues. The CDR3 DNA sequence: TGTGCCAGCAGCTCCGAAGGAACTAGCGGGCGGGAGACCCAGTACTTC. Protein sequence: CASSSEGTSGRETQYF.

The chain joins TRBV6-1 to TRBJ1-1; D is undetermined. The CDR3 is 14 amino acids. Germline CDR1 is MNHNS and CDR2 is SASEGT. Trimming removed 3 bases at V and 0 bases at J, with 8 bases between. CDR3 sequence (DNA): TGTGCCAGCAGTGAGGTTCAGTTGAACACTGAAGCTTTCTTT. Translating gives CASSEVQLNTEAFF.